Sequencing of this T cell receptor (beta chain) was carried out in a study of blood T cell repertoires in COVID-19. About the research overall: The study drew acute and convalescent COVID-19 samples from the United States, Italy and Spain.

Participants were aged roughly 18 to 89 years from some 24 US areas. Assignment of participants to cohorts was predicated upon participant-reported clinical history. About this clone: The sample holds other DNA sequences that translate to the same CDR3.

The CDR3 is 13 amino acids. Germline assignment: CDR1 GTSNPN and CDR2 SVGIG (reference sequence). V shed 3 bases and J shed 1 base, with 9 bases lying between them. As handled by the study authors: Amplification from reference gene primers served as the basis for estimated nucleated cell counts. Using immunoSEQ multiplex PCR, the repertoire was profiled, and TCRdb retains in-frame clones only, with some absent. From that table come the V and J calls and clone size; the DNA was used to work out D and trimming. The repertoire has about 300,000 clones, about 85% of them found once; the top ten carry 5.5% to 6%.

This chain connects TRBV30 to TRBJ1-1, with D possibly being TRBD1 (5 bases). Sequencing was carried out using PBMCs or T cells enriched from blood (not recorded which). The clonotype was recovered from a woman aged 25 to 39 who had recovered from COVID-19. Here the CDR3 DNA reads TGTGCCTGGAGGGCTACAGGGAACACTGAAGCTTTCTTT. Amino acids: CAWRATGNTEAFF.